Below, 27 T cell receptor beta chains from the same sample are listed, as sequenced in a study of T cells in Graves' hyperthyroidism and ophthalmopathy. Template material for amplifying TCR beta CDR3 regions consisted of RNA transcripts. The TCR CDR3 was amplified in a first-round RT-PCR using the HTBI primer set. Each CDR3 protein gets one entry after TCRdb re-called the multiplex PCR reads with MiXCR. Among 300,000 to 500,000 distinct CDR3 sequences, about 14% were seen once, and the ten largest hold approximately 27%. What was sequenced was blood. The source of these receptors is a man aged 45 to 65 with Graves' ophthalmopathy.

The chain links TRBV6-1 to TRBJ2-2; weak D call: TRBD2 (6 bases). CDR1 MNHNS and CDR2 SASEGT come from the germline V gene. V shed 5 bases and J shed 7 bases, with 14 bases lying between them. This CDR3 is built from 14 residues. The CDR3 reads CASSPRERGGELFF. In DNA, the CDR3 is TGTGCCAGCAGTCCTCGGGAGAGGGGCGGGGAGCTGTTTTTT.

This chain uses TRBV6-2 or TRBV6-3 with TRBJ2-7, with a weak D call TRBD2 (6 bases). The V end lost 4 bases, the J end lost 5 bases, and 15 bases lay between the germline ends. The CDR3 length is 14 residues. Germline lookup yields CDR1 MNHEY and CDR2 SVGEGT. The CDR3 loop is CASSFLAIRNEQYF. The CDR3 DNA reads as TGTGCCAGCAGTTTTCTAGCGATCAGGAACGAGCAGTACTTC.

The J gene is TRBJ2-3, the V gene TRBV5-4; 7 bases align to TRBD1. The CDR3 consists of 14 residues. V gave up 2 bases and J gave up 4 bases; unmatched junction bases: 4. CDR1 is SGHNT and CDR2 is YYREEE in the germline V gene (reference sequence). The CDR3 loop is CASSFRDSADTQYF. The CDR3 DNA follows: TGTGCCAGCAGCTTCCGGGACAGTGCAGATACGCAGTATTTT.

This clonotype has at least ten counts. The CDR3 nucleotides read TGTGCCAGCAGCCAAGATCGGGGCTGGTTGGACAATGAGCAGTTCTTC. It translates to CASSQDRGWLDNEQFF. The J gene is TRBJ2-1, the V gene TRBV3-1; D is perhaps TRBD1 or TRBD2 (5 bases each). The CDR3 covers 16 residues. Per germline, CDR1 LGHDT and CDR2 YNNKEL (reference sequence). V was trimmed by 0 bases and J by 5 bases, leaving 14 bases between them.

This clonotype was counted ten times or more. The V gene is TRBV5-1, the J gene TRBJ2-3, with 13 bases fitting TRBD2. V was clipped by 3 bases and J by 4 bases; unmatched bases: 5. Germline V lookup: CDR1 SGHRS, CDR2 YFSETQ. This CDR3 spans 16 amino acids. CDR3 region: CASSSGLAGAADTQYF. CDR3 DNA: TGCGCCAGCAGCTCCGGACTAGCGGGAGCAGCAGATACGCAGTATTTT.

There are many counts of this clonotype. A read error may produce the germline difference seen at one junction end. J is TRBJ1-2 and V is TRBV18; 7 positions agree with TRBD1. This CDR3 is built from 16 residues. Germline-derived CDR1 and CDR2 are KGHSH and LQKENI. This CDR3 is CASSLKSGQTNYGYTF. The DNA for the CDR3 is TGTGCCAGCTCACTTAAATCGGGACAGACTAATTATGGCTACACCTTC.

This sequence joins TRBV6-2 or TRBV6-3 and TRBJ1-5, with a tentative D call TRBD1 (6 bases). Germline V lookup: CDR1 MNHEY, CDR2 SVGEGT. V was cut by 3 bases and J by 4 bases, with 10 bases left in between. The CDR3 contains 14 residues. CDR3 nucleotides: TGTGCCAGCAGTTATTTGGACAGTAATCAGCCCCAGCATTTT. Amino acids: CASSYLDSNQPQHF.

This clonotype was counted only a few times. The J gene is TRBJ2-3, the V gene TRBV29-1, with a tentative D call TRBD1 (5 bases). Germline lookup yields CDR1 SQVTM and CDR2 ANQGSEA. CDR3 size: 13 residues. V dropped 3 bases and J dropped 4 bases, with 11 bases sitting between them. The CDR3 protein is CSVESGMSDTQYF. CDR3 in DNA: TGCAGCGTTGAGTCAGGGATGTCAGATACGCAGTATTTT.

This clonotype was seen repeatedly, ten times or more. The rearrangement links TRBV2 to TRBJ2-2; D call uncertain. The CDR3 is made up of 14 amino acids. The V and J ends lost 4 bases and 0 bases respectively, with 6 bases between them. Germline CDR1 is SNHLY and CDR2 is FYNNEI. The CDR3 loop is CASSGRANTGELFF. DNA for the CDR3: TGTGCCAGCAGTGGCAGAGCGAACACCGGGGAGCTGTTTTTT.

Points on this clonotype: A much larger clonotype is one base distant, so this may be a read error. It is likely a read error, because the conserved phenylalanine at the end of the CDR3 is missing. The J gene is TRBJ2-1, the V gene TRBV6-1; TRBD2 matches 9 bases. Trimming at V came to 6 bases and at J to 7 bases, leaving 13 bases not matched to a gene. Germline V gene sequence: CDR1 MNHNS, CDR2 SASEGT. The CDR3 consists of 16 residues. The CDR3 here is CASSKQKAGGRNEQFS. CDR3 sequence (DNA): TGTGCCAGCAGCAAACAAAAAGCGGGGGGTCGGAATGAGCAGTTCTCC.

Concerning this clonotype itself: A read error may be the cause here, since a much bigger clone is one base away. V is TRBV28 and J is TRBJ2-7; a possible D gene is TRBD2 (5 bases). This CDR3 comprises 12 residues. Germline lookup yields CDR1 MDHEN and CDR2 SYDVKM. The CDR3 loop reads CASMSGSYGQYF. The CDR3 nucleotides are TGTGCCAGCATGTCGGGATCCTACGGGCAGTACTTC.

This clonotype was seen a handful of times. The V and J genes are TRBV4-1 and TRBJ1-3; D remains unclear. Looked up from germline, CDR1 is MGHRA and CDR2 is YSYEKL. CDR3 length: 15 amino acids. V lost 0 bases and J 0 bases, leaving 6 bases between the germline ends. Here the CDR3 DNA reads TGCGCCAGCAGCCAAGATTTTGTCTCTGGAAACACCATATATTTT. This translates into CASSQDFVSGNTIYF.

As DNA, the CDR3 is TGTGCCAGCAGCTTAGGGGGGACTAGTGGGCATGAGCAGTTCTTC. Protein: CASSLGGTSGHEQFF. The chain has TRBV7-9 and TRBJ2-1; TRBD2 matches 8 bases. The CDR3 is 15 amino acids. Trimming cost V 1 base and J 8 bases; bases outside gene matches: 7. CDR1 is SEHNR, CDR2 FQNEAQ, per germline (reference sequence).

This chain connects TRBV24-1 to TRBJ2-1; 10 nucleotides line up with TRBD2. The V segment lost 6 bases and the J segment 7 bases; nucleotides outside the gene matches: 11. CDR3 length: 16 amino acids. The germline CDR1 and CDR2 sequences are KGHDR and SFDVKD. CDR3 in DNA: TGTGCCACCAGTCTGTCGGAGCGGGAGGGTTGGAATGAGCAGTTCTTC. It codes for CATSLSEREGWNEQFF.

The chain couples TRBV20-1 to TRBJ2-7; 10 nucleotides line up with TRBD1. V was pared by 7 bases and J by 5 bases, with 14 bases of the junction left unmatched. Germline CDR1 and CDR2: DFQATT and SNEGSKA (reference sequence). The CDR3 runs 15 residues. CDR3: CSVNPPRDRGNEQYF. CDR3 DNA: TGCAGTGTAAATCCTCCCCGGGACAGGGGCAACGAGCAGTACTTC.

This clonotype was picked up many times. The V and J genes are TRBV5-6 and TRBJ2-7; the match to TRBD2 covers 11 bases. V dropped 4 bases and J dropped 1; count of bases not matched to a gene: 10. The CDR3 spans 17 residues. Germline V gene data show CDR1 as SGHDT and CDR2 as YYEEEE. The CDR3 DNA follows: TGTGCCAGCAGCCCACTAGCGGGAGAGGGTATATCCTACGAGCAGTACTTC. Translating gives CASSPLAGEGISYEQYF.

The chain joins TRBV6-1 to TRBJ2-1, with 10 bases matching TRBD2. The V gene end was trimmed by 6 bases and the J gene end by 5 bases; junction bases not matched to a gene: 7. CDR3 size: 15 residues. The germline V gene has CDR1 MNHNS and CDR2 SASEGT. The CDR3 coding sequence is TGTGCCAGCAGCCAAGCGGGAGGGCCCCACAATGAGCAGTTCTTC. Its translation: CASSQAGGPHNEQFF.

This clonotype was counted only a few times. The J gene is TRBJ2-2, the V gene TRBV29-1, with TRBD2 matching over 10 bases. The CDR3 extends over 13 amino acids. Germline trimming cut 7 bases from V and 8 bases from J; bases unmatched to any gene: 7. Germline CDR1 SQVTM, CDR2 ANQGSEA. CDR3 protein: CSGLAGVRGELFF. The CDR3 DNA follows: TGCAGCGGGCTAGCGGGAGTTCGGGGGGAGCTGTTTTTT.

This clonotype was found once. CDR3 residues: CASSSLAGANTGELFF. The CDR3 DNA reads TGCGCCAGCAGCTCCTTAGCGGGAGCTAACACCGGGGAGCTGTTTTTT. V gene TRBV5-1 combines with J gene TRBJ2-2; TRBD2 agrees at 9 bases. From germline, CDR1 is SGHRS and CDR2 YFSETQ. The V and J ends lost 3 bases and 2 bases, in that order; junction bases with no gene match: 5. The CDR3 sequence is 16 residues long. Full variable domain (outside the CDR3, taken from reference TRBV5-1 and TRBJ2-2): KAGVTQTPRYLIKTRGQQVTLSCSPISGHRSVSWYQQTPGQGLQFLFEYFSETQRNKGNFPGRFSGRQFSNSRSEMNVSTLELGDSALYLCASSSLAGANTGELFFGEGSRLTVL.

J is TRBJ2-7 and V is TRBV7-9; the D is unclear. Trimming took off 2 bases at V and 6 bases at J, with 14 bases between the two ends. This CDR3 has 14 residues. The germline V gene has CDR1 SEHNR and CDR2 FQNEAQ (reference sequence). The CDR3 bases are TGTGCCAGCAGCTTAACAGCACGCCAAGGCGAGCAGTACTTC. Translating gives CASSLTARQGEQYF.

This clonotype was counted many times. This rearrangement joins TRBV11-1 to TRBJ2-2; TRBD1 matches at 8 bases. This CDR3 comprises 15 residues. V gave up 5 bases and J gave up 3 bases; unmatched junction bases: 5. Germline CDR1 reads SGHAT; CDR2 reads FQDESV (reference sequence). The CDR3 nucleotides are TGTGCCAGCAGCCCACCAGGGGGCGACACCGGGGAGCTGTTTTTT. Protein sequence: CASSPPGGDTGELFF.

The chain links TRBV14 to TRBJ1-4; tentative D call: TRBD1 (6 bases). Trimming took off 4 bases at V and 5 bases at J, with 20 bases between the two ends. Germline values: CDR1 SGHDN, CDR2 FVKESK. The CDR3 consists of 17 residues. This chain's CDR3 is CASSRTTTGPQNEKLFF. In DNA form, the CDR3 reads TGTGCCAGCAGCCGGACTACCACAGGGCCCCAAAATGAAAAACTGTTTTTT.

This clonotype appeared many times. This chain uses TRBV12-3 or TRBV12-4 with TRBJ1-5; no clear D. The CDR3 runs 14 residues. The ends were cut back, 6 bases at V and 0 bases at J, with 9 bases in the middle. In nucleotides, the CDR3 is TGTGCCAGCAGAGGGCCGTATAGCAATCAGCCCCAGCATTTT. Its protein is CASRGPYSNQPQHF.

This clonotype was counted ten times or more. The CDR3 loop is CASSLERRNGYTF. The CDR3 DNA follows: TGTGCCAGCAGCTTAGAACGAAGGAATGGCTACACCTTC. This sequence joins TRBV7-2 and TRBJ1-2; D is uncertain. The CDR3 contains 13 residues. The germline V gene encodes CDR1 SGHTA and CDR2 FQGNSA. Trimming shortened V by 1 base and J by 6 bases, and 9 bases separated the two germline ends.

This clonotype was observed many times. V is TRBV7-8 and J is TRBJ1-1; D is unresolved. The germline V gene encodes CDR1 SGHVS and CDR2 FQNEAQ. Between the trimmed V and J ends, which lost 5 bases and 1 base, there was a span of 11 bases. The CDR3 spans 14 residues. CDR3 in amino acids: CASSVTRQNTEAFF. The CDR3 region has the DNA TGTGCCAGCAGCGTTACAAGACAGAACACTGAAGCTTTCTTT.

V and J are TRBV25-1 and TRBJ2-7; tentatively, D is TRBD2 (5 bases). The CDR3 loop spans 12 amino acids. Germline V lookup: CDR1 MGHDK, CDR2 SYGVNS. V was cut by 4 bases and J by 3 bases, with 7 bases left in between. The CDR3, as DNA: TGTGCCAGCAGTGGAGGGATCTACGAGCAGTACTTC. Translating it yields CASSGGIYEQYF.

The CDR3 loop is CSVVVVVGETQYF. In DNA form, the CDR3 reads TGCAGCGTTGTCGTTGTAGTTGGGGAGACCCAGTACTTC. The gene calls are TRBV29-1 and TRBJ2-5; D remains ambiguous. The CDR3 covers 13 residues. CDR1 and CDR2 (germline): SQVTM, ANQGSEA. Trimming took 4 bases from V and 5 from J, leaving 14 bases between them.